A single sample is the source of the 11 T cell receptor beta chains below, sequenced in a study of Ad26.COV2.S vaccination and SARS-CoV-2 variants (TCRdb year 2021). The library was made by the immunoSEQ multiplex PCR assay. In TCRdb, the immuneACCESS table is reduced to in-frame sequences with V and J assigned. These tables do not hold every clone; where another copy was compared, an unresolved V gene accounts for under half, and the others remain unexplained. This sample lists about 410,000 clones; more than 85% were detected once. The ten largest clones add up to 3.5% of the sample. In light of the paper, this sample's treatment or condition label describes: roughly 19 received Ad26.COV2.S at low or high dose, single or two shots; 5 received placebo; per-sample allocation not given. Repertoires of vaccine and placebo recipients were sequenced from samples collected on day 63 after the first injection.

Sample: peripheral blood, taken in a trial of Ad26.COV2.S vaccine versus placebo. Receptors were obtained from a person aged 18-65 years who received the Ad26.COV2.S COVID-19 vaccine or a placebo.

The chain uses TRBV7-8 and TRBJ2-1; D uncertain. Trimming took off 0 bases at V and 4 bases at J, with 7 bases between the two ends. Germline assignment: CDR1 SGHVS and CDR2 FQNEAQ. The CDR3 has 14 residues. This chain's CDR3 is CASSLARFYNEQFF. The CDR3 region has the DNA TGTGCCAGCAGCTTAGCGCGGTTTTACAATGAGCAGTTCTTC. The full variable domain, in which reference TRBV7-8 and TRBJ2-1 provide the parts outside the CDR3, is GAGVSQSPRYKVAKRGQDVALRCDPISGHVSLFWYQQALGQGPEFLTYFQNEAQLDKSGLPSDRFFAERPEGSVSTLKIQRTQQEDSAVYLCASSLARFYNEQFFGPGTRLTVL.

The CDR3 loop reads CASSRTGTSDNEQFF. The CDR3, as DNA: TGCGCCAGCAGCCGAACCGGGACTAGCGACAATGAGCAGTTCTTC. The chain has TRBV5-1 and TRBJ2-1; 10 bases are shared with TRBD2. J gave up 5 bases and V 4 bases, and 6 bases lay outside the gene matches. This CDR3 comprises 15 residues. Germline V gene sequence: CDR1 SGHRS, CDR2 YFSETQ.

This chain uses TRBV7-9 with TRBJ2-2; 8 bases agree with TRBD1. Germline CDR1 is SEHNR and CDR2 is FQNEAQ (reference sequence). The CDR3 has 13 amino acids. V trimming: 4 bases; J trimming: 6 bases; junction bases outside the gene matches: 1. The CDR3 protein is CASSSTGAGELFF. The CDR3 coding sequence is TGTGCCAGCAGCTCGACAGGGGCCGGGGAGCTGTTTTTT.

The J gene is TRBJ1-6, the V gene TRBV6-2 or TRBV6-3; D is undetermined. V was trimmed by 5 bases and J by 7 bases, leaving 6 bases between them. The CDR3 extends over 12 amino acids. Germline CDR1 is MNHEY and CDR2 is SVGEGT. CDR3 residues: CASSGINSPLHF. CDR3 nucleotide sequence: TGTGCCAGCAGTGGCATAAATTCACCCCTCCACTTT.

As regards this clone: Other DNA sequences of this sample code for an identical CDR3. V usage is TRBV19 and J usage is TRBJ2-1, with 11 bases identical to TRBD2. This CDR3 has 15 amino acids. V was clipped by 1 base and J by 6 bases; unmatched bases: 2. Germline assignment: CDR1 LNHDA and CDR2 SQIVND (reference sequence). The CDR3 sequence is CASSIVAGGLNEQFF. CDR3 sequence (DNA): TGTGCCAGTAGTATAGTAGCGGGGGGGCTCAATGAGCAGTTCTTC. Variable domain in full (rest from reference TRBV19 and TRBJ2-1): DGGITQSPKYLFRKEGQNVTLSCEQNLNHDAMYWYRQDPGQGLRLIYYSQIVNDFQKGDIAEGYSVSREKKESFPLTVTSAQKNPTAFYLCASSIVAGGLNEQFFGPGTRLTVL.

The chain combines TRBV5-4 with TRBJ2-5, with 10 bases matching TRBD2. Germline lookup yields CDR1 SGHNT and CDR2 YYREEE (reference sequence). The CDR3 totals 15 residues. V lost 4 bases, J lost 0 bases, and 3 bases stayed unmatched. The CDR3 sequence: CASSPGTSDQETQYF. In DNA form, the CDR3 reads TGTGCCAGCAGCCCCGGGACTAGCGACCAAGAGACCCAGTACTTC.

This chain joins TRBV19 and TRBJ2-2; the match to TRBD2 covers 7 bases. This CDR3 is 15 amino acids long. With 7 bases clipped from V and 7 bases from J, the junction kept 12 bases outside the gene matches. Germline CDR1 LNHDA, CDR2 SQIVND (reference sequence). The CDR3, as DNA: TGTGCCAGTACGGGGGAGGGCCCCCTGGGCGGGGAGCTGTTTTTT. Translating gives CASTGEGPLGGELFF.

The chain combines TRBV7-8 with TRBJ2-7; possible D gene TRBD1, 5 bases. Germline V gene lookup returns CDR1 SGHVS and CDR2 FQNEAQ. The CDR3 runs to 15 residues. Trimming cost V 1 base and J 0 bases, with 10 bases left between them. CDR3 coding DNA: TGTGCCAGCAGCTTAGGAACAGGCCTCTCCTACGAGCAGTACTTC. Translating gives CASSLGTGLSYEQYF.

The chain links TRBV5-4 to TRBJ2-1; TRBD1 is a possible D gene (6 bases). Germline loops: CDR1 SGHNT, CDR2 YYREEE (reference sequence). The CDR3 sequence is 14 residues long. V shed 2 bases and J shed 3 bases, with 9 bases lying between them. The CDR3 DNA reads as TGTGCCAGCAGCTTTGAGACAGGCTACAATGAGCAGTTCTTC. Translating gives CASSFETGYNEQFF.

Regarding this clone: A junction boundary mismatches the germline segment, possibly from a read error. V gene TRBV6-2 or TRBV6-3 combines with J gene TRBJ2-7; either TRBD1 or TRBD2 may fit D (5 bases each). The CDR3 has 11 residues. Germline V lookup: CDR1 MNHEY, CDR2 SVGEGT. The CDR3 region has the DNA TGTGCCAGCAGTTACAGGGACCTTCTCATGTTC. Protein: CASSYRDLLMF.

This sequence joins TRBV6-5 and TRBJ1-5, with D hard to call. Germline V gives CDR1 MNHEY, CDR2 SVGAGI. This CDR3 contains 13 residues. V lost 4 bases and J 5 bases, leaving 9 bases between the germline ends. CDR3 sequence reads: CASSLSVDQPQHF. The CDR3 nucleotides read TGTGCCAGCAGTTTGTCTGTAGATCAGCCCCAGCATTTT.